What follows is one T cell receptor beta chain and its context. No antigen is known for it. The data stem from a study of graft-versus-host responses after intestinal transplantation. Background on the study: Recipients had transplants, and these were multivisceral, liver-intestinal, or isolated intestinal. Recipients across the board were started on anti-thymocyte globulin induction, then kept on tacrolimus and steroids for two to four years. The study, taken as a whole, reports: Individuals carrying graft-donor T cell macrochimerism showed high graft-versus-host to host-versus-graft clonal ratios in allografts. The marrow of recipients harbored GvH clones, and ileum or blood showed some of them first.

The CDR3 spans 12 residues. Trimming cost V 4 bases and J 1 base, with 3 bases left between them. The germline V gene encodes CDR1 WNHNN and CDR2 SYGVQD (reference sequence). Data came from immunoSEQ multiplex PCR; TCRdb stores just in-frame clones and leaves some out. The table lists over 65,000 clones, 75% to 95% of them singletons. This receptor was identified in a human donor who received an intestinal transplant. The sequencing here drew on unstimulated CD4+ T cells sorted from spleen or lymph node cells, taken before intestinal transplant. The chain recombines TRBV10-1 with TRBJ2-3; D ambiguous. The CDR3 coding sequence is TGCGCCAGCAGTGCCGGCACAGATACGCAGTATTTT. Protein: CASSAGTDTQYF.